The present entry profiles one TCR beta chain with its context. The CDR3 totals 14 residues. V lost 9 bases, J lost 2 bases, and 14 bases lay in between. CDR1 and CDR2 (germline): WSHSY, SAAADI. The data derive from a study of T cells after somatic rescue of genetic block. Only in-frame clones appear in the TCRdb table, and some are missing; sequencing was by immunoSEQ multiplex PCR. The data show about 88,000 clones, approximately 90% seen once. What was sequenced was peripheral blood mononuclear cells (PBMCs). The J gene is TRBJ2-1, the V gene TRBV10-2; D is unresolved. The receptor was isolated from a woman between 18 and 30 years old. The CDR3 spells CASHSVPTYNEQFF. Here the CDR3 DNA reads TGCGCCAGTCACAGCGTCCCCACCTACAATGAGCAGTTCTTC.